The clone carrying this T cell receptor (beta chain) was counted many times. Its matching antigen is unknown. The library came from three nested PCR rounds adapted from ARM-PCR protocols. Using its own MiXCR run on the multiplex PCR reads, TCRdb lists one record per CDR3 protein. The sample lists nearly 50,000 distinct CDR3 sequences, 55% to 65% occurring once. This entry comes from a study of tumor and adjacent non-tumor tissue in lung cancer. RNA was extracted from bulk tissue without any cell sorting. Distant lung tissue was collected more than 3 cm away from the tumor edge. General study findings and limits: Patients with more diverse tumor TCRs had worse survival. Tumor tissue had significantly higher TCR diversity than normal lung. Normal lung showed higher cumulative top 100 clone frequency than tumor.

The length of the CDR3 is 12 residues. CDR1 SQVTM and CDR2 ANQGSEA come from the germline V gene. Trimming shortened V by 7 bases and J by 5 bases, and 14 bases separated the two germline ends. This clonotype originated in a woman aged 70-85 years with non-small cell lung cancer. Sequencing used distant non-tumor lung tissue. The V and J genes are TRBV29-1 and TRBJ1-2, with D possibly TRBD1 on 5 matching bases. CDR3 sequence: CSAGRGSYGYTF. The CDR3 bases are TGCAGCGCAGGGCGCGGGAGTTATGGCTACACCTTC. Using reference TRBV29-1 and TRBJ1-2 for the parts outside the CDR3, the full variable domain is SAVISQKPSRDICQRGTSLTIQCQVDSQVTMMFWYRQQPGQSLTLIATANQGSEATYESGFVIDKFPISRPNLTFSTLTVSNMSPEDSSIYLCSAGRGSYGYTFGSGTRLTVV.